The following is a T cell receptor (beta chain) sequence with its context. This entry belongs to a study of CD8+CD57+ T cells in acquired aplastic anemia. This CDR3 contains 14 residues. The germline V gene has CDR1 SNHLY and CDR2 FYNNEI. Trimming pared 8 bases from V and 4 bases from J, leaving 12 bases between. TCR beta VDJ and CDR3 were profiled, and genomic DNA was the template. TCRdb reprocessed the reads with MiXCR, giving one entry per CDR3 protein. The sample includes tens of thousands of distinct CDR3 sequences, approximately 51% of them seen just once. The rearrangement joins TRBV2 to TRBJ2-6; D not resolved. The source material was sorted CD4+, CD8+, or CD8+CD57+ T cells (not recorded which) from PBMCs. This clonotype was obtained from a human donor in good health, serving as a control. The CDR3 DNA is TGTGCCAGCCCTAAGAGCTCCGGGGCCAACGTCCTGACTTTC. It specifies CASPKSSGANVLTF.